This paragraph covers one T cell receptor beta chain sequence. Trimming at V came to 1 base and at J to 0 bases, leaving 1 base not matched to a gene. The germline CDR1 and CDR2 sequences are MGHRA and YSYEKL. The CDR3 is 15 residues long. This sample is part of a study of T cell changes during pregnancy in multiple sclerosis. Here immunoSEQ multiplex PCR was the method, and the copy in TCRdb shows in-frame clones only, minus some. This sample yields about 31,000 clones, of which about 92% are seen a single time; approximately 0.41% belongs to the top ten. This receptor was identified in a female donor with multiple sclerosis, enrolled in a pregnancy study. Sequencing was performed on CD4+ T cells from peripheral blood mononuclear cells, taken in the second trimester of pregnancy. The rearrangement links TRBV4-1 to TRBJ2-3; TRBD2 agrees at 7 bases. The DNA for the CDR3 is TGCGCCAGCAGCCAAGTTAGCGGGAGCACAGATACGCAGTATTTT. It translates to CASSQVSGSTDTQYF.